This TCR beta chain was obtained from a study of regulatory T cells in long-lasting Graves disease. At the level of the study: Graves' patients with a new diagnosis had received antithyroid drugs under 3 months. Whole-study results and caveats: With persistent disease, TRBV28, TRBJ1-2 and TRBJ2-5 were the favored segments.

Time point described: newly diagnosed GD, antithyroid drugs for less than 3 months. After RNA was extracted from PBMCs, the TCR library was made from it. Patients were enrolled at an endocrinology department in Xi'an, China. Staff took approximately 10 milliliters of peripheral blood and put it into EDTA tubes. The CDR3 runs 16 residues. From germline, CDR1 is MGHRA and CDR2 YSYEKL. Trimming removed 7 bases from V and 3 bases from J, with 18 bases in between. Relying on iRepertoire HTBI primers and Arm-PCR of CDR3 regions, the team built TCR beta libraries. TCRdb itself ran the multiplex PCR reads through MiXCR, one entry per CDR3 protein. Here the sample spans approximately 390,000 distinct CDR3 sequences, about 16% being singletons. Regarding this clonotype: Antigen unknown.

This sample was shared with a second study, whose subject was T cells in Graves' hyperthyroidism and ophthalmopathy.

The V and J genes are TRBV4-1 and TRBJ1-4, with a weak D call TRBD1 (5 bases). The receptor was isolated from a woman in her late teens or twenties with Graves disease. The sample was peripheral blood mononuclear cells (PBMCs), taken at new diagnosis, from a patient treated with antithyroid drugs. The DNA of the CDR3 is TGCGCCAGCACCAAAAAGCCCGGGGCTCCTAATGAAAAACTGTTTTTT. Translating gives CASTKKPGAPNEKLFF.